The 26 T cell receptor beta chains below come from one sample, sequenced in a study of CD8+CD57+ T cells in acquired aplastic anemia. TCR beta VDJ and CDR3 were profiled, and genomic DNA was the template. In TCRdb, the reads were re-called with MiXCR into one record per CDR3 protein. Among a few hundred thousand distinct CDR3 sequences, about 70% were seen once, and the ten largest hold 3% to 5%. Source material: sorted CD4+, CD8+, or CD8+CD57+ T cells (not recorded which) from PBMCs. These receptors all come from a human donor in good health, serving as a control.

The chain has TRBV7-4 and TRBJ2-1; 8 bases are a match to TRBD1. V was pared by 5 bases and J by 0 bases, with 9 bases of the junction left unmatched. CDR3 length equals 17 residues. Germline V gene data show CDR1 as SGHVT and CDR2 as SQSDAQ. The CDR3 DNA reads as TGTGCCAGCAGCGAGGGGACAGGTGATACCTCCTACAATGAGCAGTTCTTC. Residues: CASSEGTGDTSYNEQFF.

The CDR3 DNA reads as TGCAGTGCTAGAGCAGGGGGCAGAGATGCCCTCCACTTT. This codes for CSARAGGRDALHF. This chain connects TRBV20-1 to TRBJ1-6, with TRBD1 matching 8 bases. In germline, CDR1 is DFQATT, CDR2 SNEGSKA (reference sequence). The CDR3 has 13 residues. V lost 1 base and J lost 14; bases outside the gene matches: 7.

This clonotype was counted at least ten times. V is TRBV10-1 and J is TRBJ1-2, with D perhaps TRBD1 (5 bases). Trimming removed 4 bases from V and 5 bases from J, with 11 bases in between. Germline values: CDR1 WNHNN, CDR2 SYGVQD (reference sequence). This CDR3 contains 13 residues. CDR3 sequence reads: CASSVQVRYGYTF. The CDR3 DNA follows: TGCGCCAGCAGTGTACAGGTACGGTATGGCTACACCTTC.

In its sample, this clonotype was seen a few times. This rearrangement joins TRBV5-8 to TRBJ1-1; D not resolved. The CDR3 covers 12 residues. V dropped 2 bases and J dropped 5 bases, with 7 bases sitting between them. Germline V gene data show CDR1 as SGHTS and CDR2 as YDEGEE. DNA for the CDR3: TGTGCCAGCAGCTTAGCGCATACTGAAGCTTTCTTT. It is translated as CASSLAHTEAFF.

Worth noting for this clonotype: A junction boundary mismatches the germline segment, possibly from a read error. This chain connects TRBV7-3 to TRBJ2-1; TRBD1 might be the D (6 bases). Germline V gene data show CDR1 as SGHTA and CDR2 as FQGTGA. The length of the CDR3 is 14 residues. Written as DNA, the CDR3 is TGTGCCAGCAGCTTATCGAGGAAGGGGGATGAGCAGCACTTC. This encodes CASSLSRKGDEQHF.

The rearrangement links TRBV2 to TRBJ2-1; D gene ambiguous. The end of the DNA is better explained by TRBJ2-5, so the J call may be wrong. The CDR3 is 11 residues long. Germline CDR1 reads SNHLY; CDR2 reads FYNNEI. CDR3 protein: CALVQGETQYF. CDR3 in DNA: TGTGCCCTCGTTCAAGGGGAGACCCAGTACTTC.

About this clonotype itself: The germline gene is not matched at one end of the junction; a read error may be the cause. The V and J genes are TRBV11-2 and TRBJ2-6; D is unclear. Germline V gene data show CDR1 as SGHAT and CDR2 as FQNNGV. The length of the CDR3 is 15 residues. CDR3 in amino acids: CATSLIVGSANVLTF. CDR3 DNA: TGTGCCACCAGCCTCATTGTCGGATCGGCCAACGTCCTGACTTTC.

Note on this clonotype: Germline is not matched at one junction end, which may reflect a read error. J is TRBJ1-3 and V is TRBV29-1, with 10 bases matching TRBD1. The CDR3 has 15 residues. Germline CDR1 reads SQVTM; CDR2 reads ANQGSEA. The CDR3 DNA follows: TGCAGCGTCGGGGACAGGGGCATCTCTGGAAACACCATGTATTTT. Translating it yields CSVGDRGISGNTMYF.

About this clonotype: Relative to the germline gene, one junction end is altered; a read error may explain this. This sequence joins TRBV7-9 and TRBJ1-1; TRBD1 is a possible D gene (5 bases). The CDR3 length is 14 residues. The germline V gene has CDR1 SEHNR and CDR2 FQNEAQ (reference sequence). The CDR3 nucleotides read TGTGCCAGCAGCGAACTCGGGACTAGCGGGGAAGCCTACTTT. Translated, it gives CASSELGTSGEAYF.

This rearrangement joins TRBV5-5 to TRBJ2-3, with 10 bases aligning to TRBD2. Germline V gene lookup returns CDR1 SGHKS and CDR2 YYEKEE (reference sequence). The CDR3 contains 18 residues. After removal of 2 bases from V and 1 base from J, the junction contained 10 bases not matched to a gene. The CDR3 nucleotides are TGTGCCAGCAGCTTAGGAGCGGCTAGCGGGGGACGCACAGATACGCAGTATTTT. Protein: CASSLGAASGGRTDTQYF.

In regard to this clonotype: Since no conserved phenylalanine or tryptophan closes the CDR3, a read error is the likely cause. The rearrangement uses TRBV7-9 and TRBJ2-7; 8 bases line up with TRBD2. The CDR3 contains 13 residues. Germline CDR1 reads SEHNR; CDR2 reads FQNEAQ (reference sequence). Here the CDR3 DNA reads TGTGCCAGCAGTCGGGGGGGCTCCTACGCGCAGTACTAC. Encoded protein: CASSRGGSYAQYY.

This chain links TRBV29-1 with TRBJ1-2; 10 positions match TRBD1. This CDR3 is built from 14 residues. CDR1 is SQVTM and CDR2 is ANQGSEA in the germline V gene. DNA of the CDR3: TGCAGTGCTCTAGCGGGGACAGGGGATCGGGGCTACACCTTC. Residues: CSALAGTGDRGYTF.

This chain joins TRBV6-6 and TRBJ1-1; D remains unclear. The CDR3 is made up of 14 amino acids. Deletions cut 2 bases from V and 5 bases from J, with 12 bases between. The V gene's germline CDR1 is MNHNY and CDR2 SVGAGI (reference sequence). In nucleotides, the CDR3 is TGTGCCAGCAGTTACACTACGGGGAAGACTGAAGCTTTCTTT. Protein: CASSYTTGKTEAFF.

This clonotype is a singleton in its sample. The chain couples TRBV2 to TRBJ2-3; 8 nucleotides align to TRBD1. This CDR3 spans 14 amino acids. With V trimmed by 6 bases and J by 6 bases, 8 bases remained unmatched. Germline lookup yields CDR1 SNHLY and CDR2 FYNNEI. CDR3 coding DNA: TGTGCCAGCAGCCTGACAGGGGACCCCGATACGCAGTATTTT. Its translation: CASSLTGDPDTQYF.

V is TRBV7-9 and J is TRBJ1-1, with 9 bases that match TRBD1. There are 14 residues in the CDR3. Per the germline V gene, CDR1 is SEHNR and CDR2 is FQNEAQ (reference sequence). V lost 2 bases to trimming and J lost 7 bases; unmatched junction nucleotides: 5. CDR3 sequence (DNA): TGTGCCAGCAGCTTAACCGGGACAGGGTTTGAAGCTTTCTTT. Protein product: CASSLTGTGFEAFF.

This clonotype appeared many times. The J gene is TRBJ2-1, the V gene TRBV29-1; 10 bases map to TRBD1. J gave up 0 bases and V 4 bases, and 15 bases lay outside the gene matches. The CDR3 totals 19 residues. Germline values: CDR1 SQVTM, CDR2 ANQGSEA. In DNA, the CDR3 is TGCAGCGTTGGAAAGGCGGGACAGGGGTGGGACGTCTCCTACAATGAGCAGTTCTTC. Translated: CSVGKAGQGWDVSYNEQFF.

As for this clonotype: Sequence at one end of the junction differs from germline and may be a read error. The CDR3 loop reads CSVEDGTEDEQYF. CDR3 in DNA: TGCAGTGTTGAAGATGGGACAGAGGATGAGCAGTACTTC. V usage is TRBV29-1 and J usage is TRBJ2-7, with 7 bases lining up with TRBD1. Germline loops: CDR1 SQVTM, CDR2 ANQGSEA. The CDR3 loop spans 13 amino acids.

This clonotype has at least ten counts. The gene calls are TRBV11-2 and TRBJ2-6, with D possibly TRBD1 on 6 matching bases. V lost 6 bases, J lost 6 bases, and 12 bases lay in between. The CDR3 is made up of 14 amino acids. The germline CDR1 and CDR2 sequences are SGHAT and FQNNGV. Written as DNA, the CDR3 is TGTGCCAGCAGAATAAACAGGGAGGCCAACGTCCTGACTTTC. It yields the protein CASRINREANVLTF.

About this clonotype itself: Germline and junction disagree at one end, which may indicate a read error. This chain uses TRBV7-3 with TRBJ1-2; D is perhaps TRBD1 (5 bases). The germline V gene has CDR1 SGHTA and CDR2 FQGTGA. This CDR3 is 14 amino acids long. The CDR3 reads CASSLFPGRTPGSF. The CDR3 nucleotides are TGTGCCAGCAGCTTATTTCCAGGGAGAACACCGGGGAGCTTC.

V is TRBV20-1 and J is TRBJ2-6; 8 nucleotides match TRBD2. The CDR3 contains 12 residues. J gave up 17 bases and V 6 bases, and 12 bases lay outside the gene matches. Germline V gene data show CDR1 as DFQATT and CDR2 as SNEGSKA (reference sequence). Here the CDR3 reads CSARTGRGEVTF. The CDR3 DNA reads as TGCAGTGCCAGAACGGGGCGGGGGGAGGTGACTTTC.

This chain uses TRBV30 with TRBJ2-5, with D possibly being TRBD1 (5 bases). The V end lost 5 bases, the J end lost 4 bases, and 23 bases lay between the germline ends. This CDR3 has 16 amino acids. Germline assignment: CDR1 GTSNPN and CDR2 SVGIG (reference sequence). The CDR3 DNA reads as TGTGCCTGGGGGGTTAGTAGGGGCTTGTATGGAGAGACCCAGTACTTC. It encodes CAWGVSRGLYGETQYF.

With regard to this clonotype: An end of the junction differs from the germline gene, which may be a read error. The chain employs TRBV7-9 and TRBJ1-4; maybe TRBD1 (5 bases). Germline-derived CDR1 and CDR2 are SEHNR and FQNEAQ (reference sequence). The CDR3 contains 14 residues. The CDR3 is CASSLSDGEGTLRF. CDR3 DNA: TGTGCCAGCAGCTTATCTGACGGGGAAGGGACCCTACGATTT.

This chain joins TRBV14 and TRBJ2-3; perhaps TRBD1 as D (5 bases). From germline, CDR1 is SGHDN and CDR2 FVKESK. V lost 4 bases and J lost 15, with 23 bases in between. The CDR3 runs 14 residues. Here the CDR3 reads CASSPTAMTEALYF. DNA for the CDR3: TGTGCCAGCAGCCCGACAGCCATGACTGAAGCGCTCTATTTT. The entire variable domain, with the rest obtained from reference TRBV14 and TRBJ2-3, is as follows: EAGVTQFPSHSVIEKGQTVTLRCDPISGHDNLYWYRRVMGKEIKFLLHFVKESKQDESGMPNNRFLAERTGGTYSTLKVQPAELEDSGVYFCASSPTAMTEALYFGPGTRLTVL.

The chain links TRBV11-1 to TRBJ2-1; TRBD2 might be the D (5 bases). The CDR3 totals 14 residues. Germline loops: CDR1 SGHAT, CDR2 FQDESV (reference sequence). V dropped 3 bases and J dropped 6 bases, with 12 bases sitting between them. The CDR3 is CASSLRVLSNEQFF. CDR3 DNA: TGTGCCAGCAGCTTGCGGGTTCTAAGCAATGAGCAGTTCTTC. The variable domain in full, with the rest retrieved from reference TRBV11-1 and TRBJ2-1, is EAEVAQSPRYKITEKSQAVAFWCDPISGHATLYWYRQILGQGPELLVQFQDESVVDDSQLPKDRFSAERLKGVDSTLKIQPAELGDSAMYLCASSLRVLSNEQFFGPGTRLTVL.

Regarding this clonotype: The CDR3 carries no conserved terminal phenylalanine or tryptophan, so it likely arises from a read error. The limits of the CDR3 on the DNA are not certain, so only TCRdb's listed CDR3 is given. The chain uses TRBV9 and TRBJ1-2; the DNA was not compared with TRBD1, the D call given in the table. In germline, CDR1 is SGDLS, CDR2 YYNGEE. The CDR3 is 13 amino acids in total, end residues counted. The CDR3 region is CASNVTGTGDEKL.

This clonotype showed up just a few times. The chain couples TRBV19 to TRBJ1-2, with TRBD1 matching over 11 bases. The CDR3 has 13 amino acids. Losses at the gene ends were 6 bases for V and 3 bases for J; bases not matched to a gene: 0. Germline V gene lookup returns CDR1 LNHDA and CDR2 SQIVND (reference sequence). The CDR3 is CASRGQGDYGYTF. CDR3 nucleotides: TGTGCCAGTAGGGGACAGGGGGACTATGGCTACACCTTC.